The rows below give T cell receptor beta chains drawn from one sample of a study of tumor-infiltrating lymphocytes in primary liver carcinoma. TCRdb reprocessed the multiplex PCR reads via MiXCR and lists one record per CDR3 protein. The sample consists of about 200,000 distinct CDR3 sequences, 85% of them appearing once. Sequenced material: tumor tissue from primary liver carcinoma. These receptors came from a man aged 35 to 55 with primary liver carcinoma and hepatitis B virus infection. Both conserved end residues are part of each CDR3. Each record gives: J gene, CDR3 length, V gene, clone size, D gene, CDR3 DNA, CDR3 protein. D genes are given only for firm matches. Clone sizes are given selectively: once, few, many, or a class where the clone is expanded.

j_gene: TRBJ2-4
len: 17
v_gene: TRBV11-1
abundance: .
d_gene: TRBD2
CDR3nt: TGTGCCAGCATATCTCCTGGGACTAGCGGGACCAAAAACATTCAGTACTTC
CDR3aa: CASISPGTSGTKNIQYF

j_gene: TRBJ2-7
len: 14
v_gene: TRBV12-3/TRBV12-4
abundance: .
d_gene: .
CDR3nt: TGTGCCAGCAGGGGTCAGGCACCCTCCTACGAGCAGTACTTC
CDR3aa: CASRGQAPSYEQYF

j_gene: TRBJ2-1
len: 13
v_gene: TRBV5-4
abundance: .
d_gene: TRBD2
CDR3nt: TGTGCCACGATTAGCGGGAGACCCAATGAGCATTTCTTC
CDR3aa: CATISGRPNEHFF

j_gene: TRBJ1-5
len: 15
v_gene: TRBV5-6
abundance: once
d_gene: .
CDR3nt: TGTACCAGCAGCATCTTAGGCAGGGGCGATCAGCCCAACCATTTT
CDR3aa: CTSSILGRGDQPNHF

j_gene: TRBJ2-3
len: 15
v_gene: TRBV4-2
abundance: .
d_gene: .
CDR3nt: TGTGCCAGCAACCAAGGACAGCTAGTCGCAGATACGCAGTATTTT
CDR3aa: CASNQGQLVADTQYF

j_gene: TRBJ2-6
len: 18
v_gene: TRBV6-1
abundance: .
d_gene: TRBD1
CDR3nt: TGTGCCAGCAGACCTCTTAGAGGGGGCCTCTCTGGGGCCTACGTCCTGACTTTC
CDR3aa: CASRPLRGGLSGAYVLTF

j_gene: TRBJ2-3
len: 13
v_gene: TRBV6-1
abundance: .
d_gene: .
CDR3nt: TGTGACAGCACCAACCTCAGGGCAGATACGCAGTATTTT
CDR3aa: CDSTNLRADTQYF

j_gene: TRBJ2-3
len: 14
v_gene: TRBV6-1
abundance: .
d_gene: TRBD2
CDR3nt: TGTGCCAACAGTGATACTAGCGGGGCAGATACGCAGTATTTT
CDR3aa: CANSDTSGADTQYF

j_gene: TRBJ1-4
len: 20
v_gene: TRBV28
abundance: .
d_gene: .
CDR3nt: TGTGTCAGCAGCTTAATAGGTCTGGTGAATACGGGGGTCCAGAATGAAAAACTGTTTTTT
CDR3aa: CVSSLIGLVNTGVQNEKLFF

j_gene: TRBJ2-1
len: 17
v_gene: TRBV11-2
abundance: .
d_gene: .
CDR3nt: TGTACCAGCAGCTTAGATAGGGGCGGAAGCTTCTACAATGAGCAGTTCTTC
CDR3aa: CTSSLDRGGSFYNEQFF

j_gene: TRBJ2-2
len: 13
v_gene: TRBV5-1
abundance: once
d_gene: .
CDR3nt: TGCGCCAGCATCACAGGTTACACCGGGGAACTGTCTTTT
CDR3aa: CASITGYTGELSF

j_gene: TRBJ2-1
len: 16
v_gene: TRBV6-2/TRBV6-3
abundance: .
d_gene: TRBD2
CDR3nt: TGTGCCAGCAGCCCCTTCAGGCGGGAGGGCCAGAATGAACAGTTCTTC
CDR3aa: CASSPFRREGQNEQFF

j_gene: TRBJ1-5
len: 13
v_gene: TRBV20-1
abundance: .
d_gene: .
CDR3nt: TGCAGTGCTAGGGTTTATGGCAATCAGCCCCAGCATTTT
CDR3aa: CSARVYGNQPQHF

j_gene: TRBJ2-2
len: 14
v_gene: TRBV7-2
abundance: .
d_gene: TRBD1
CDR3nt: TGTGCCAGAAGCCCGGGGACAGGAGTCGGGGAGCTGTTATTT
CDR3aa: CARSPGTGVGELLF

j_gene: TRBJ2-2
len: 14
v_gene: TRBV19
abundance: once
d_gene: .
CDR3nt: TGTGCCACTAGGAGGGGGATGTCCAACGGGGAGCTGTTTTTT
CDR3aa: CATRRGMSNGELFF

j_gene: TRBJ2-7
len: 12
v_gene: TRBV20-1
abundance: .
d_gene: .
CDR3nt: TGCAGTGCCAACAAGGAGGGCTACGAGCAGTACTTC
CDR3aa: CSANKEGYEQYF

j_gene: TRBJ2-5
len: 16
v_gene: TRBV6-1
abundance: .
d_gene: TRBD2
CDR3nt: TGTACCAGCATTGAAACCCTAGCGGGAGGAGGGGAGACCCAGTACTTC
CDR3aa: CTSIETLAGGGETQYF

j_gene: TRBJ1-1
len: 14
v_gene: TRBV10-3
abundance: .
d_gene: .
CDR3nt: TGTGCCATCACTGAGAATGGGGGGAACACTGAAGCTTTCTTT
CDR3aa: CAITENGGNTEAFF

j_gene: TRBJ1-2
len: 14
v_gene: TRBV4-2
abundance: .
d_gene: .
CDR3nt: TGTGCCAGCATCGCCCTTGATGGGAACCATCACTACACCTTC
CDR3aa: CASIALDGNHHYTF

j_gene: TRBJ2-2
len: 14
v_gene: TRBV29-1
abundance: .
d_gene: .
CDR3nt: TGCAGCGTCCTCGGCCCGGGACCCACCCGGGACCTGTTTTTT
CDR3aa: CSVLGPGPTRDLFF

j_gene: TRBJ2-2
len: 16
v_gene: TRBV6-1
abundance: .
d_gene: .
CDR3nt: TGTGCCAGCAGTGAAACACTACAGGTGAACACGGGGGAGCTGCTCTTT
CDR3aa: CASSETLQVNTGELLF

j_gene: TRBJ2-2
len: 15
v_gene: TRBV29-1
abundance: .
d_gene: TRBD2
CDR3nt: TGCATCGTTGGGACTAGCGCGGCGAACACCAGGGAGCCGTTTTTT
CDR3aa: CIVGTSAANTREPFF

j_gene: TRBJ2-3
len: 19
v_gene: TRBV11-1
abundance: .
d_gene: .
CDR3nt: TGTGCCAGCAGCTCTGGGGGAAGATCTGTTGGAGCCCGATCAGATACGCAGTATTTT
CDR3aa: CASSSGGRSVGARSDTQYF

j_gene: TRBJ2-5
len: 16
v_gene: TRBV24-1
abundance: few
d_gene: .
CDR3nt: TGTGCCACCAGTGACCGAGACGGGGCGGGAATGGAGACCCAGTACTTC
CDR3aa: CATSDRDGAGMETQYF

j_gene: TRBJ2-1
len: 13
v_gene: TRBV12-3/TRBV12-4
abundance: once
d_gene: .
CDR3nt: TGTAGCAGCAGTTTCTCAGATCCCCATGAGCGGTTCTTC
CDR3aa: CSSSFSDPHERFF

j_gene: TRBJ2-7
len: 15
v_gene: TRBV11-2
abundance: .
d_gene: TRBD1
CDR3nt: TGTGCCAGCAGCTTACGATTGACAGGGGAGAACAAGCAGTACTTC
CDR3aa: CASSLRLTGENKQYF

j_gene: TRBJ1-1
len: 10
v_gene: TRBV29-1
abundance: once
d_gene: .
CDR3nt: TGCAGTATACTTGACACTAAAGCTCTCTTT
CDR3aa: CSILDTKALF

j_gene: TRBJ1-6
len: 15
v_gene: TRBV2
abundance: .
d_gene: .
CDR3nt: TGTGCCAGCAATTTCACGAGCTCCTATAATTCACCCCTCCACTTT
CDR3aa: CASNFTSSYNSPLHF

j_gene: TRBJ2-5
len: 14
v_gene: TRBV6-1
abundance: .
d_gene: .
CDR3nt: TGTTCCAGGAGTGAAGGAGGTAGCCGAGAGACCCAGTACTTC
CDR3aa: CSRSEGGSRETQYF

j_gene: TRBJ2-2
len: 13
v_gene: TRBV10-2
abundance: once
d_gene: .
CDR3nt: TGCGTCAGCCGGGGAGGAGCCACTGGGGAGCTGTTTTTT
CDR3aa: CVSRGGATGELFF

j_gene: TRBJ2-5
len: 15
v_gene: TRBV6-5
abundance: .
d_gene: .
CDR3nt: TGTGCCAGCAGTTACTCAACGGGGAGGAAAGAGACCCAGTACTTC
CDR3aa: CASSYSTGRKETQYF

j_gene: TRBJ2-1
len: 17
v_gene: TRBV11-1
abundance: .
d_gene: TRBD2
CDR3nt: TGTGTCAGCAGCTCCCCGTCGACTAGCTGGAGTCGAAATGAGCAGTTCTTC
CDR3aa: CVSSSPSTSWSRNEQFF

j_gene: TRBJ2-1
len: 13
v_gene: TRBV6-2/TRBV6-3
abundance: .
d_gene: TRBD2
CDR3nt: TGTGTCAGCAAGAGAAGCGGGAGGACCGAGCAGTTCTTC
CDR3aa: CVSKRSGRTEQFF

j_gene: TRBJ1-2
len: 12
v_gene: TRBV6-1
abundance: .
d_gene: .
CDR3nt: TGTGCCAGCAATGTCCCCCTACATGGCTACACCTTC
CDR3aa: CASNVPLHGYTF

j_gene: TRBJ2-4
len: 14
v_gene: TRBV11-1
abundance: .
d_gene: TRBD2
CDR3nt: TGTGCTAGCAGCTTTCCCGGGACTAGAAACATTCAGTACTTC
CDR3aa: CASSFPGTRNIQYF

j_gene: TRBJ2-3
len: 12
v_gene: TRBV29-1
abundance: .
d_gene: .
CDR3nt: TGCAGCGTTGTGTTGGGCACAGATACGCAGTGTTTT
CDR3aa: CSVVLGTDTQCF

j_gene: TRBJ2-3
len: 16
v_gene: TRBV5-1
abundance: .
d_gene: .
CDR3nt: TGCGCCAGCAACTTGAACAGCAGGGGAAGCACAGATACGCAATATTTT
CDR3aa: CASNLNSRGSTDTQYF

j_gene: TRBJ2-7
len: 14
v_gene: TRBV6-5
abundance: .
d_gene: TRBD2
CDR3nt: TGTGCCAGAAGTCGTGGTGTAGCGGGAGGCGAGCAGTACTTC
CDR3aa: CARSRGVAGGEQYF

j_gene: TRBJ1-1
len: 19
v_gene: TRBV12-3/TRBV12-4
abundance: .
d_gene: .
CDR3nt: TGTGACAGCAGCCCTTACGACGGGCTTCGTAGGAGTCGGTTGACTGAAGCTTTCTTT
CDR3aa: CDSSPYDGLRRSRLTEAFF

j_gene: TRBJ2-5
len: 15
v_gene: TRBV6-1
abundance: .
d_gene: .
CDR3nt: TGTGCCAACAACCCCTCTTGGGGGAGTCAAGAGACCCAGTATTTC
CDR3aa: CANNPSWGSQETQYF

j_gene: TRBJ2-1
len: 17
v_gene: TRBV4-1
abundance: many
d_gene: .
CDR3nt: TGCGCCAGCAGCCAAGATATAAGGGCTAGCAGGGGGGGTGAGCAGTTCTTC
CDR3aa: CASSQDIRASRGGEQFF

j_gene: TRBJ2-3
len: 16
v_gene: TRBV5-1
abundance: .
d_gene: .
CDR3nt: TGCGCCAGCAGCTTGGACACAGTTCGGGGCACAGATAGGCAGTATTTT
CDR3aa: CASSLDTVRGTDRQYF

j_gene: TRBJ2-1
len: 15
v_gene: TRBV6-1
abundance: .
d_gene: .
CDR3nt: TGTGACAGCAGTGACCGACGAGCGGCGGGGAATGAGCAGTTTTTC
CDR3aa: CDSSDRRAAGNEQFF

j_gene: TRBJ2-3
len: 17
v_gene: TRBV4-1
abundance: few
d_gene: .
CDR3nt: TGCGCCAGCAGCCAAGATCCTGGGACCGCCGGGAATCAGCCCCAGTATTTT
CDR3aa: CASSQDPGTAGNQPQYF

j_gene: TRBJ2-3
len: 14
v_gene: TRBV7-8
abundance: .
d_gene: .
CDR3nt: TGTGCCAGCAGCTCCGACTGGTACGAGGGTATCCAGTATTTT
CDR3aa: CASSSDWYEGIQYF

j_gene: TRBJ2-2
len: 17
v_gene: TRBV4-3
abundance: .
d_gene: .
CDR3nt: TGCGCCAGCAGCCACCAACCATATGGGGTTGAGCCCGGGGAGCTGTTCTTT
CDR3aa: CASSHQPYGVEPGELFF

j_gene: TRBJ2-2
len: 15
v_gene: TRBV6-1
abundance: .
d_gene: .
CDR3nt: TGTGCCACAGGGTGGGATACTAAGAACGCCGGGGAGCTGTTTTTT
CDR3aa: CATGWDTKNAGELFF

j_gene: TRBJ1-2
len: 17
v_gene: TRBV7-9
abundance: .
d_gene: TRBD1
CDR3nt: TGTGCCAGCAGCCCCAGACCCCAGGGGGGGCGCAACTATGGGTACACCTTC
CDR3aa: CASSPRPQGGRNYGYTF

j_gene: TRBJ2-3
len: 12
v_gene: TRBV11-2
abundance: once
d_gene: .
CDR3nt: TGTGCCAGCAGCTTAAGTTTATGTACGCAGTATTTT
CDR3aa: CASSLSLCTQYF

j_gene: TRBJ2-7
len: 13
v_gene: TRBV20-1
abundance: .
d_gene: TRBD1
CDR3nt: TGCAGTGCCCCGAGGGGGCGTGCCTACGAGCAGTACTTC
CDR3aa: CSAPRGRAYEQYF

j_gene: TRBJ2-5
len: 14
v_gene: TRBV29-1
abundance: .
d_gene: .
CDR3nt: TGCAGCATTGAATCGGGACACGACCAAGAGACCCAGTACTTC
CDR3aa: CSIESGHDQETQYF

j_gene: TRBJ2-3
len: 17
v_gene: TRBV7-9
abundance: few
d_gene: TRBD2
CDR3nt: TGTGCCAGCAGCCGGTCGATGGATAGCGGGAGGACAGATACGCAGTATTTT
CDR3aa: CASSRSMDSGRTDTQYF

j_gene: TRBJ2-4
len: 16
v_gene: TRBV11-1
abundance: .
d_gene: TRBD2
CDR3nt: TGTGCCAGCATTCCCGGGATTAGCGGGACCAAAAACATTCAGTACTTC
CDR3aa: CASIPGISGTKNIQYF

j_gene: TRBJ2-7
len: 12
v_gene: TRBV29-1
abundance: once
d_gene: .
CDR3nt: TGCAGCGTTGTGGACACATCCGGCGAGCAGTACTTC
CDR3aa: CSVVDTSGEQYF

j_gene: TRBJ2-5
len: 12
v_gene: TRBV25-1
abundance: once
d_gene: .
CDR3nt: TGTGACAGTAGTCTAAACTCAGAGACCCAGTACTTC
CDR3aa: CDSSLNSETQYF

j_gene: TRBJ1-1
len: 12
v_gene: TRBV29-1
abundance: .
d_gene: .
CDR3nt: TGCAGCGTTCGATGGGGTGCGACTGAACCTCTCTTT
CDR3aa: CSVRWGATEPLF

j_gene: TRBJ2-1
len: 16
v_gene: TRBV11-3
abundance: .
d_gene: TRBD2
CDR3nt: TGTGCCAGCAGATTAGGTATAGCGGGAGGGCGAAGAGGGCAGTTCTTC
CDR3aa: CASRLGIAGGRRGQFF

j_gene: TRBJ2-5
len: 15
v_gene: TRBV5-1
abundance: .
d_gene: .
CDR3nt: TGCGCCAGCAGCTTGGGAGCCCACCGCCAAGAGACCCAGTATTTC
CDR3aa: CASSLGAHRQETQYF

j_gene: TRBJ2-1
len: 12
v_gene: TRBV29-1
abundance: many
d_gene: TRBD2
CDR3nt: TGCAGCGTTGAGGGGGGAGGGCGCGAGCAGTTCTTC
CDR3aa: CSVEGGGREQFF

j_gene: TRBJ2-1
len: 16
v_gene: TRBV29-1
abundance: .
d_gene: .
CDR3nt: TGCAGCGACATGACATCTGTGACCGGCACTCCCTACGAGCAGTTCTTC
CDR3aa: CSDMTSVTGTPYEQFF